This T cell receptor (beta chain) emerged from a study of T cell responses to AZD1222 COVID-19 vaccine. TCRdb keeps only in-frame clones here, not all; method: immunoSEQ multiplex PCR. The sample lists over 85,000 clones, approximately 92% occurring once. The source of this sequence is an adult who received the AZD1222 COVID-19 vaccine. Sequencing was performed on peripheral blood, taken 28 days after the second AZD1222 dose.

The CDR3 reads CASSPLEGLVVTGSEAFF. The CDR3 region has the DNA TGTGCCAGCAGCCCACTCGAGGGGCTGGTGGTGACAGGGTCTGAAGCTTTCTTT. The chain employs TRBV14 and TRBJ1-1; 7 bases agree with TRBD1. The CDR3 runs 18 residues. The trim removed 4 bases at V and 6 bases at J, leaving 20 bases unmatched. The germline gives CDR1 SGHDN, CDR2 FVKESK.